This entry lists 28 T cell receptor beta chains sequenced from one sample in a study of blood T cell repertoires in COVID-19. Only in-frame clones appear in the TCRdb table, and some are missing; sequencing was by immunoSEQ multiplex PCR. The repertoire consists of over 130,000 clones, with roughly nine tenths occurring once and the leading ten covering roughly 2.5%. The material sequenced was peripheral blood. Receptor source: a human donor with COVID-19, enrolled during active disease. The donor label of this sample is uncertain.

This chain uses TRBV30 with TRBJ1-6; 9 bases line up with TRBD1. The CDR3 is made up of 13 amino acids. CDR1 is GTSNPN and CDR2 is SVGIG in the germline V gene (reference sequence). The V and J ends lost 2 bases and 13 bases, in that order; junction bases with no gene match: 6. CDR3 amino acids: CAWSTGDRAPLHF. CDR3 sequence (DNA): TGTGCCTGGAGTACCGGGGACAGGGCCCCCCTCCACTTT.

The chain joins TRBV5-4 to TRBJ1-1; D might be TRBD1 (6 bases). Germline V gene lookup returns CDR1 SGHNT and CDR2 YYREEE (reference sequence). The CDR3 spans 15 residues. Trimming removed 5 bases at V and 1 base at J, with 15 bases between. As DNA, the CDR3 is TGTGCCAGCAGACTCGCAGGGGCAGGGAACACTGAAGCTTTCTTT. Translating it yields CASRLAGAGNTEAFF.

This chain uses TRBV4-2 with TRBJ2-1; 7 bases map to TRBD1. CDR1 LGHNA and CDR2 YNFKEQ come from the germline V gene. Unmatched junction bases numbered 7, after V lost 0 bases and J lost 2 bases. The CDR3 spans 17 residues. Here the CDR3 reads CASSQEQVGGAYNEQFF. The CDR3 DNA reads as TGTGCCAGCAGCCAAGAGCAGGTAGGGGGCGCCTACAATGAGCAGTTCTTC.

This chain links TRBV9 with TRBJ2-7; TRBD1 matches at 7 bases. J was trimmed by 5 bases and V by 0 bases; bases with no gene match: 5. Germline lookup yields CDR1 SGDLS and CDR2 YYNGEE. CDR3 length: 14 amino acids. CDR3 coding DNA: TGTGCCAGCAGCGTAGCCTCAACAGGGGACGAGCAGTACTTC. Amino acid sequence: CASSVASTGDEQYF.

V gene TRBV29-1 combines with J gene TRBJ2-2, with no clear D. The germline V gene has CDR1 SQVTM and CDR2 ANQGSEA. Trimming took 2 bases from V and 5 from J, leaving 6 bases between them. The CDR3 contains 12 residues. This chain's CDR3 is CSVELETGELFF. In nucleotides, the CDR3 is TGCAGCGTTGAATTGGAGACCGGGGAGCTGTTTTTT.

The chain employs TRBV15 and TRBJ1-6; 8 bases are a match to TRBD1. With 4 bases clipped from V and 0 bases from J, the junction kept 5 bases outside the gene matches. This CDR3 spans 17 amino acids. Germline loops: CDR1 LNHNV, CDR2 YYDKDF (reference sequence). The CDR3 DNA sequence: TGTGCCACCAGCACTGGGCAGGGGGCCTCCTATAATTCACCCCTCCACTTT. Its protein is CATSTGQGASYNSPLHF.

This rearrangement joins TRBV5-1 to TRBJ1-4; tentative D call: TRBD1 (5 bases). Germline lookup yields CDR1 SGHRS and CDR2 YFSETQ. V lost 4 bases and J 8 bases, leaving 18 bases between the germline ends. The CDR3 totals 15 residues. CDR3 in DNA: TGCGCCAGCAGCGTTAGGGGCAGCTCCTCCGAAAAACTGTTTTTT. This sequence encodes CASSVRGSSSEKLFF.

The CDR3 is CASSGTANTGELFF. In DNA form, the CDR3 reads TGTGCCAGCAGTGGGACAGCGAACACCGGGGAGCTGTTTTTT. The chain employs TRBV28 and TRBJ2-2, with TRBD1 matching 7 bases. J lost 0 bases, V lost 5 bases, and 0 bases had no gene match. This CDR3 has 14 amino acids. Germline CDR1 reads MDHEN; CDR2 reads SYDVKM.

This clone showed up just once. The chain is built from TRBV5-1 and TRBJ2-5; D not certain. From germline, CDR1 is SGHRS and CDR2 YFSETQ. There are 13 residues in the CDR3. V shed 2 bases and J shed 4 bases, with 9 bases lying between them. CDR3 in DNA: TGCGCCAGCAGCTTACCCCAGGCAGAGACCCAGTACTTC. It translates to CASSLPQAETQYF. Drawing the rest from reference TRBV5-1 and TRBJ2-5, the complete variable domain is KAGVTQTPRYLIKTRGQQVTLSCSPISGHRSVSWYQQTPGQGLQFLFEYFSETQRNKGNFPGRFSGRQFSNSRSEMNVSTLELGDSALYLCASSLPQAETQYFGPGTRLLVL.

V gene TRBV28 combines with J gene TRBJ1-3; D unresolved. V dropped 4 bases and J dropped 0 bases, with 7 bases sitting between them. The CDR3 extends over 14 amino acids. The germline V gene has CDR1 MDHEN and CDR2 SYDVKM. For the CDR3, the DNA is TGTGCCAGCAGTTCCCCAGGCTCTGGAAACACCATATATTTT. It translates to CASSSPGSGNTIYF.

To note about this clone: Compared with germline, one end of the junction differs, possibly owing to a read error. This rearrangement joins TRBV7-2 to TRBJ1-3, with TRBD1 as a possible D gene (5 bases). This CDR3 region has 15 residues. Per germline, CDR1 SGHTA and CDR2 FQGNSA. The CDR3 region is CASSLSLSTGITIYF. The CDR3 bases are TGTGCCAGCAGCTTATCTTTAAGTACAGGAATCACCATATATTTT.

Here the CDR3 DNA reads TGTGCCAGCAGCCAAGAAGAGGTCAGCACAGATACGCAGTATTTT. Translating it yields CASSQEEVSTDTQYF. The chain links TRBV3-1 (or the pseudogene TRBV3-2) to TRBJ2-3; D not resolved. The CDR3 contains 15 residues. V was trimmed by 0 bases and J by 0 bases, leaving 7 bases between them. Germline V CDR1 and CDR2: LGHDT, YNNKEL (reference sequence).

The chain has TRBV11-3 and TRBJ2-1; 16 nucleotides agree with TRBD2. Germline CDR1 reads SGHNT; CDR2 reads YENEEA. CDR3 length: 20 residues. V was clipped by 5 bases and J by 5 bases; unmatched bases: 15. DNA for the CDR3: TGTGCCAGCAGCCACTATAGTGGGACTAGCGGGAGGGTCCTGAACAATGAGCAGTTCTTC. Translated, it gives CASSHYSGTSGRVLNNEQFF.

This chain links TRBV2 with TRBJ2-4; unclear D gene. Trimming cost V 6 bases and J 6 bases, with 15 bases left between them. The CDR3 has 14 residues. Germline lookup yields CDR1 SNHLY and CDR2 FYNNEI. CDR3 loop: CASSVMRDRNIQYF. The CDR3 nucleotides are TGTGCCAGCAGCGTGATGAGAGATAGAAACATTCAGTACTTC. The whole variable domain, filled in from reference TRBV2 and TRBJ2-4, reads EPEVTQTPSHQVTQMGQEVILRCVPISNHLYFYWYRQILGQKVEFLVSFYNNEISEKSEIFDDQFSVERPDGSNFTLKIRSTKLEDSAMYFCASSVMRDRNIQYFGAGTRLSVL.

This chain links TRBV5-1 with TRBJ1-1, with 7 bases identical to TRBD1. The germline V gene has CDR1 SGHRS and CDR2 YFSETQ. V was clipped by 4 bases and J by 5 bases; unmatched bases: 8. The CDR3 contains 14 residues. The CDR3 loop is CASSATGVGTEAFF. The CDR3 DNA reads TGCGCCAGCAGCGCAACAGGGGTAGGAACTGAAGCTTTCTTT.

This clone occurred once. This chain links TRBV3-1 (or the pseudogene TRBV3-2) with TRBJ1-6, with a tentative D call TRBD1 (5 bases). Germline-derived CDR1 and CDR2 are LGHDT and YNNKEL (reference sequence). This CDR3 has 14 residues. Trimming pared 4 bases from V and 10 bases from J, leaving 14 bases between. The CDR3 nucleotides read TGTGCCAGCAGCCTAGAAAGGGGTGGGTCACCCCTCCACTTT. Amino acids: CASSLERGGSPLHF.

This chain uses TRBV11-3 with TRBJ1-1; no clear D gene. Trimming stripped 5 bases from V and 0 bases from J, with 10 bases between. Germline loops: CDR1 SGHNT, CDR2 YENEEA. The CDR3 runs 14 residues. The CDR3 sequence is CASSPGDLNTEAFF. The DNA of the CDR3 is TGTGCCAGCAGCCCCGGAGACTTGAACACTGAAGCTTTCTTT.

V usage is TRBV19 and J usage is TRBJ1-2; TRBD1 aligns across 9 bases. The length of the CDR3 is 12 residues. Germline CDR1 and CDR2: LNHDA and SQIVND (reference sequence). Losses at the gene ends were 10 bases for V and 7 bases for J; bases not matched to a gene: 7. CDR3 protein: CATQGAGGGYTF. The CDR3 DNA reads as TGTGCCACACAGGGGGCTGGAGGTGGCTACACCTTC.

The V call is TRBV11-3, the J call TRBJ2-5; D uncertain. CDR1 SGHNT and CDR2 YENEEA come from the germline V gene. V shed 3 bases and J shed 4 bases, with 12 bases lying between them. The CDR3 contains 14 residues. The DNA for the CDR3 is TGTGCCAGCAGCTTCCGCGACATCACAGAGACCCAGTACTTC. This gives the protein CASSFRDITETQYF.

This chain uses TRBV5-1 with TRBJ2-7; 9 positions match TRBD1. Germline V CDR1 and CDR2: SGHRS, YFSETQ. The CDR3 spans 14 residues. Unmatched junction bases numbered 5, after V lost 4 bases and J lost 3 bases. The DNA for the CDR3 is TGCGCCAGCAGCGAGGACAGGGGATTCTACGAGCAGTACTTC. It encodes CASSEDRGFYEQYF.

The CDR3 reads CATDSGQGNTGELFF. The DNA of the CDR3 is TGTGCCACTGACTCGGGACAGGGAAACACCGGGGAGCTGTTTTTT. V is TRBV6-5 and J is TRBJ2-2; 9 bases are shared with TRBD1. Germline V gene data show CDR1 as MNHEY and CDR2 as SVGAGI. The CDR3 sequence is 15 residues long. V gave up 10 bases and J gave up 2 bases; unmatched junction bases: 8.

V and J are TRBV5-1 and TRBJ2-7; TRBD1 agrees at 8 bases. J gave up 6 bases and V 4 bases, and 12 bases lay outside the gene matches. The CDR3 is 15 residues long. Germline assignment: CDR1 SGHRS and CDR2 YFSETQ. This CDR3 reads CASSLQTGAVGEQYF. DNA for the CDR3: TGCGCCAGCAGCCTGCAGACAGGGGCGGTCGGCGAGCAGTACTTC.

The V call is TRBV11-2, the J call TRBJ2-5; D unresolved. The CDR3 consists of 12 residues. The germline V gene encodes CDR1 SGHAT and CDR2 FQNNGV. V dropped 6 bases and J dropped 2 bases, with 7 bases sitting between them. Here the CDR3 reads CASSTEQETQYF. The DNA of the CDR3 is TGTGCCAGCAGTACTGAACAAGAGACCCAGTACTTC.

In its sample, this clone was seen once. This chain links TRBV4-2 with TRBJ1-2, with D maybe TRBD1 (5 bases). Germline values: CDR1 LGHNA, CDR2 YNFKEQ. V lost 0 bases and J 3 bases, leaving 11 bases between the germline ends. This CDR3 is 15 amino acids long. CDR3 sequence (DNA): TGTGCCAGCAGCCAAGATGTCAGGGAGGACTATGGCTACACCTTC. Its protein product is CASSQDVREDYGYTF.

J is TRBJ1-3 and V is TRBV5-1, with D tentatively TRBD1 (5 bases). The CDR3 sequence is 14 residues long. Trimming pared 5 bases from V and 2 bases from J, leaving 11 bases between. Germline V gene data show CDR1 as SGHRS and CDR2 as YFSETQ. As DNA, the CDR3 is TGCGCCAGCAGAGACAGTGTCACTGGAAACACCATATATTTT. It encodes CASRDSVTGNTIYF. Looking up the rest from reference TRBV5-1 and TRBJ1-3 gives the full variable domain: KAGVTQTPRYLIKTRGQQVTLSCSPISGHRSVSWYQQTPGQGLQFLFEYFSETQRNKGNFPGRFSGRQFSNSRSEMNVSTLELGDSALYLCASRDSVTGNTIYFGEGSWLTVV.

The V call is TRBV7-2, the J call TRBJ2-7, with TRBD1 as a possible D gene (5 bases). V lost 0 bases to trimming and J lost 2 bases, with 5 bases between them. This CDR3 is built from 13 residues. The V gene's germline CDR1 is SGHTA and CDR2 FQGNSA. CDR3 in amino acids: CASSLAGAYEQYF. The CDR3 region has the DNA TGTGCCAGCAGCTTAGCAGGGGCCTACGAGCAGTACTTC.

V and J are TRBV9 and TRBJ1-4; D may be TRBD1 (6 bases). CDR1 SGDLS and CDR2 YYNGEE come from the germline V gene. The CDR3 runs to 16 residues. V lost 3 bases and J lost 2, with 14 bases in between. DNA of the CDR3: TGTGCCAGCAGCGAAAACTTGGGGGCGACTAATGAAAAACTGTTTTTT. Amino acid sequence: CASSENLGATNEKLFF.

V usage is TRBV6-5 and J usage is TRBJ2-2, with D tentatively TRBD1 (5 bases). Looked up from germline, CDR1 is MNHEY and CDR2 is SVGAGI. V dropped 6 bases and J dropped 5 bases, with 10 bases sitting between them. CDR3 length: 13 residues. CDR3 region: CASSSAGTGELFF. CDR3 nucleotides: TGTGCCAGCAGCTCAGCAGGGACCGGGGAGCTGTTTTTT.